The 25 T cell receptor beta chains listed next were all sequenced from one sample in a study of graft-versus-host responses after intestinal transplantation. Each mixed lymphocyte reaction held about 200,000 CFSE-labeled responders and about 200,000 irradiated violet-dye-labeled stimulators. Clones were sequenced by immunoSEQ multiplex PCR, and TCRdb holds only the in-frame ones, with some missing. The sample lists roughly 15,000 clones, 30% to 40% occurring once. Here the sequenced sample was alloreactive CD8+ T cells from a mixed lymphocyte reaction culture, taken before intestinal transplant. Subset in this sample: CFSE-low proliferating T cells sorted from roughly six-day pre-transplant mixed lymphocyte reaction (GvH or HvG direction). These receptors came from a human patient who received an intestinal transplant.

This clone turned up a few times. The chain employs TRBV13 and TRBJ2-1, with 8 bases that match TRBD2. CDR1 and CDR2 from the germline V gene are PRHDT and FYEKMQ (reference sequence). V shed 5 bases and J 2 bases; nucleotides not matched to a gene: 5. This CDR3 comprises 15 residues. CDR3 loop: CASSAGGSPYNEQFF. The CDR3 DNA sequence: TGTGCCAGCAGCGCGGGGGGATCCCCCTACAATGAGCAGTTCTTC.

Concerning this clone itself: A read error may account for a junction end that differs from germline. The chain joins TRBV15 to TRBJ1-2; D not resolved. The CDR3 is 13 residues long. Germline values: CDR1 LNHNV, CDR2 YYDKDF (reference sequence). CDR3 sequence: CATGRLGSVGYTF. The CDR3, as DNA: TGTGCCACCGGCAGGTTAGGGAGCGTGGGCTACACCTTC.

This chain uses TRBV5-6 with TRBJ2-5, with D possibly TRBD1 on 6 matching bases. CDR3 length equals 14 residues. Germline V lookup: CDR1 SGHDT, CDR2 YYEEEE. V gave up 1 base and J gave up 4 bases, with 11 bases separating them. The CDR3 here is CASSLFLGAETQYF. The CDR3 DNA follows: TGTGCCAGCAGCTTGTTTTTGGGGGCAGAGACCCAGTACTTC.

This chain links TRBV7-2 with TRBJ1-5, with unresolved D. This CDR3 has 14 amino acids. The germline gives CDR1 SGHTA, CDR2 FQGNSA. The germline V and J ends were trimmed by 1 base and 2 bases, with 6 bases remaining between them. The CDR3 protein is CASSLGEGNQPQHF. The CDR3 region has the DNA TGTGCCAGCAGCTTAGGCGAGGGCAATCAGCCCCAGCATTTT.

This clone ranks as medium-sized. The chain carries TRBV6-6 and TRBJ2-3; D tentatively reads TRBD1 or TRBD2 (6 bases each). The CDR3 length is 13 residues. Per germline, CDR1 MNHNY and CDR2 SVGAGI (reference sequence). Trimming took off 7 bases at V and 3 bases at J, with 11 bases between the two ends. This CDR3 is CASIRGATDTQYF. In nucleotides, the CDR3 is TGTGCCAGCATAAGGGGGGCAACAGATACGCAGTATTTT.

This chain joins TRBV4-2 and TRBJ1-3; D unclear. Deletions cut 5 bases from V and 8 bases from J, with 13 bases between. The CDR3 runs 13 residues. Per germline, CDR1 LGHNA and CDR2 YNFKEQ. The CDR3 reads CASSSLSGDTIYF. The DNA of the CDR3 is TGTGCCAGCAGCTCCCTCTCTGGGGACACCATATATTTT.

The rearrangement uses TRBV20-1 and TRBJ2-1, with unresolved D. Looked up from germline, CDR1 is DFQATT and CDR2 is SNEGSKA (reference sequence). The CDR3 runs 9 residues. CDR3 sequence (DNA): TGCAGCCTCCGCAGGGAGCAGTTCTTC. This sequence encodes CSLRREQFF.

The table lists this clone with a count of one. This chain connects TRBV18 to TRBJ2-1; TRBD1 agrees at 7 bases. The CDR3 contains 16 residues. V was pared by 6 bases and J by 4 bases, with 12 bases of the junction left unmatched. CDR1 is KGHSH and CDR2 is LQKENI in the germline V gene. The CDR3 DNA sequence: TGTGCCAGCTCTCCGATCCGGGACAGTTTTTACAATGAGCAGTTCTTC. This gives the protein CASSPIRDSFYNEQFF.

This clone has a handful of counts. The V gene is TRBV4-1, the J gene TRBJ1-1; the match to TRBD1 covers 7 bases. The CDR3 totals 15 residues. From germline, CDR1 is MGHRA and CDR2 YSYEKL. Unmatched junction bases numbered 9, after V lost 0 bases and J lost 8 bases. CDR3 region: CASSQEWRRGPEAFF. The CDR3 nucleotides are TGCGCCAGCAGCCAAGAATGGCGGAGGGGGCCCGAAGCTTTCTTT.

This CDR3 is CSVIQGLPYYEQYF. CDR3 in DNA: TGCAGCGTTATACAGGGGTTGCCCTACTACGAGCAGTACTTC. The V and J genes are TRBV29-1 and TRBJ2-7, with 7 bases fitting TRBD1. Germline V CDR1 and CDR2: SQVTM, ANQGSEA. Trimming took 5 bases from V and 3 from J; bases not matched to a gene: 10. The CDR3 extends over 14 amino acids.

Only a few counts were recorded for this clone. This chain connects TRBV15 to TRBJ2-5, with D possibly matching TRBD2 (5 bases). Between the trimmed V and J ends, which lost 0 bases and 2 bases, there was a span of 10 bases. The CDR3 loop spans 15 amino acids. Germline-derived CDR1 and CDR2 are LNHNV and YYDKDF (reference sequence). The CDR3 nucleotides read TGTGCCACCAGCAGAGATGGACTCGTTCAAGAGACCCAGTACTTC. Translating it yields CATSRDGLVQETQYF.

The rearrangement uses TRBV9 and TRBJ2-2; maybe TRBD1 (6 bases). Trimming pared 6 bases from V and 4 bases from J, leaving 10 bases between. CDR3 size: 13 residues. Germline CDR1 reads SGDLS; CDR2 reads YYNGEE. CDR3 DNA sequence: TGTGCCAGCAATAGGGGGATCACCGGGGAGCTGTTTTTT. It is translated as CASNRGITGELFF.

The chain links TRBV19 to TRBJ1-4; TRBD1 might be the D (5 bases). The CDR3 consists of 17 residues. In germline, CDR1 is LNHDA, CDR2 SQIVND (reference sequence). V gave up 0 bases and J gave up 7 bases, with 18 bases separating them. The chain's CDR3 is CASSIDPNRMGGEKLFF. Written as DNA, the CDR3 is TGTGCCAGTAGTATAGATCCGAACAGGATGGGTGGTGAAAAACTGTTTTTT.

The CDR3 bases are TGTGCCAGCAGCTTAACGGACTGTTTAGCCCGGGACGATCAGCCCCAGCATTTT. Its translation: CASSLTDCLARDDQPQHF. The rearrangement uses TRBV7-8 and TRBJ1-5; D possibly corresponds to TRBD1 (5 bases). The CDR3 consists of 18 residues. Germline CDR1 and CDR2: SGHVS and FQNEAQ. V was shortened by 2 bases and J by 5 bases, with 22 bases between the two germline ends.

V usage is TRBV7-2 and J usage is TRBJ2-7; D remains unclear. The V end was cut by 5 bases, the J end by 4 bases, with 21 bases between. The CDR3 sequence is 16 residues long. Germline V CDR1 and CDR2: SGHTA, FQGNSA. The CDR3, as DNA: TGTGCCAGCAGCCCCCCCTCGGGCTATGGTCTTTACGAGCAGTACTTC. This sequence encodes CASSPPSGYGLYEQYF.

This clone was seen only a few times. The rearrangement links TRBV5-3 to TRBJ1-5, with D unresolved. TRBV5-3 is filed as an ORF, its function uncertain. The CDR3 length is 15 residues. V lost 0 bases and J 0 bases, leaving 7 bases between the germline ends. The CDR3 sequence is CARSLERDSNQPQHF. The CDR3 region has the DNA TGTGCCAGAAGCTTGGAAAGGGATAGCAATCAGCCCCAGCATTTT.

The chain is built from TRBV19 and TRBJ2-1; no clear D gene. Deletions cut 4 bases from V and 5 bases from J, with 9 bases between. CDR3 length equals 13 residues. The germline gives CDR1 LNHDA, CDR2 SQIVND (reference sequence). The CDR3 sequence is CASSNGFNNEQFF. In nucleotides, the CDR3 is TGTGCCAGTAGTAACGGGTTCAACAATGAGCAGTTCTTC.

V gene TRBV27 combines with J gene TRBJ1-2; unclear D gene. V was clipped by 4 bases and J by 5 bases, with 8 bases between them. This CDR3 has 12 amino acids. Germline CDR1 MNHEY, CDR2 SMNVEV (reference sequence). The CDR3 protein is CASSSGGYGYTF. The CDR3 DNA is TGTGCCAGCAGTTCCGGCGGGTATGGCTACACCTTC.

The rearrangement uses TRBV19 and TRBJ2-2, with TRBD2 as a possible D gene (6 bases). The CDR3 runs 14 residues. The V gene's germline CDR1 is LNHDA and CDR2 SQIVND (reference sequence). Trimming stripped 3 bases from V and 7 bases from J, with 12 bases between. The CDR3 region is CASSIGGAVGELFF. The CDR3, as DNA: TGTGCCAGTAGTATCGGCGGGGCGGTCGGGGAGCTGTTTTTT.

The CDR3 here is CASSPDSNQPQHF. In nucleotides, the CDR3 is TGCGCCAGCAGCCCCGATAGCAATCAGCCCCAGCATTTT. This rearrangement joins TRBV4-1 to TRBJ1-5; D call uncertain. This CDR3 comprises 13 residues. The germline gives CDR1 MGHRA, CDR2 YSYEKL. Deletions cut 4 bases from V and 0 bases from J, with 4 bases between.

This clone has only one observation. The chain is built from TRBV10-2 and TRBJ1-1; D unclear. V lost 0 bases and J 4 bases, leaving 9 bases between the germline ends. The germline V gene encodes CDR1 WSHSY and CDR2 SAAADI. CDR3 size: 14 residues. The CDR3 here is CASSESRDFTEAFF. The CDR3 nucleotides are TGCGCCAGCAGTGAGTCGAGGGATTTCACTGAAGCTTTCTTT.

This clone was seen a few times. This chain uses TRBV5-1 with TRBJ2-1; 9 nucleotides line up with TRBD1. Trimming at V came to 7 bases and at J to 7 bases, leaving 9 bases not matched to a gene. The length of the CDR3 is 14 residues. CDR1 and CDR2 from the germline V gene are SGHRS and YFSETQ. Written as DNA, the CDR3 is TGCGCCAGCGCCGGGACAGGGAGCAGGAATGAGCAGTTCTTC. Translation gives CASAGTGSRNEQFF.

The sample holds a few counts of this clone. The V and J genes are TRBV5-6 and TRBJ2-1; D ambiguous. The CDR3 runs to 11 residues. The germline V gene has CDR1 SGHDT and CDR2 YYEEEE. Trimming stripped 0 bases from V and 8 bases from J, with 3 bases between. Here the CDR3 reads CASSLAHEQFF. CDR3 coding DNA: TGTGCCAGCAGCTTGGCCCATGAGCAGTTCTTC.

This chain's CDR3 is CASSPWGAQENTIYF. The CDR3 coding sequence is TGTGCCAGCAGCCCCTGGGGGGCACAGGAAAACACCATATATTTT. The rearrangement uses TRBV4-2 and TRBJ1-3, with a possible D match to TRBD1 (6 bases). Germline V lookup: CDR1 LGHNA, CDR2 YNFKEQ. CDR3 length: 15 residues. With 4 bases removed from V and 6 bases from J, the gap between germline ends came to 16 bases.

The chain joins TRBV6-5 to TRBJ1-2; D uncertain. The V end lost 7 bases, the J end lost 2 bases, and 17 bases lay between the germline ends. CDR1 is MNHEY and CDR2 is SVGAGI in the germline V gene. This CDR3 region has 15 residues. CDR3 in DNA: TGTGCCAGCATCGACATGGCGGGCTTCAACTATGGCTACACCTTC. Residues: CASIDMAGFNYGYTF.